The 25 T cell receptor beta chains given below trace back to one sample, sequenced in a study of blood T cell repertoires in COVID-19 (dated by TCRdb to about 2020). Library preparation used the immunoSEQ multiplex PCR assay. TCRdb mirrors the immuneACCESS table, restricted to in-frame sequences. Some clones are absent from its copies; in checked studies, under half trace to an unresolved V gene, and the reason for the others is unknown. Within this sample are about 220,000 clones, with 65% to 85% of them counted one time only. 3% to 3.5% of the sample comes from the top ten. The source material was PBMCs or T cells enriched from blood (not recorded which). Source of these receptors: an older woman who had recovered from COVID-19.

This clone appeared once. The chain has TRBV5-6 and TRBJ2-3; 12 bases fit TRBD2. After removal of 2 bases from V and 3 bases from J, the junction contained 1 base not matched to a gene. CDR3 length: 15 amino acids. Germline V lookup: CDR1 SGHDT, CDR2 YYEEEE. CDR3 coding DNA: TGTGCCAGCAGCTTCCTAGCGGGAGGGACAGATACGCAGTATTTT. This encodes CASSFLAGGTDTQYF.

The J gene is TRBJ2-3, the V gene TRBV27; 9 nucleotides line up with TRBD2. Germline CDR1 and CDR2: MNHEY and SMNVEV (reference sequence). CDR3 length equals 16 residues. After removal of 6 bases from V and 2 bases from J, the junction contained 9 bases not matched to a gene. As DNA, the CDR3 is TGTGCCAGCAGCCGTAGAAGGGGACTAGCCACAGATACGCAGTATTTT. It encodes CASSRRRGLATDTQYF.

The V call is TRBV27, the J call TRBJ2-5; the D is unclear. The CDR3 covers 14 residues. The V end was cut by 0 bases, the J end by 4 bases, with 9 bases between. Per the germline V gene, CDR1 is MNHEY and CDR2 is SMNVEV (reference sequence). CDR3 protein: CASSLSGQRETQYF. In DNA form, the CDR3 reads TGTGCCAGCAGTTTATCAGGCCAGCGAGAGACCCAGTACTTC.

Only one count was recorded for this clone. The V call is TRBV5-1, the J call TRBJ1-5; 7 positions match TRBD1. The ends lost 1 base at V and 4 bases at J; junction bases unmatched: 5. This CDR3 comprises 15 residues. Germline-derived CDR1 and CDR2 are SGHRS and YFSETQ. In DNA, the CDR3 is TGCGCCAGCAGCTTGCTGGCAGGGGGTAATCAGCCCCAGCATTTT. Its protein is CASSLLAGGNQPQHF.

The rearrangement joins TRBV7-8 to TRBJ1-1; D call uncertain. The CDR3 is 12 amino acids. Germline-derived CDR1 and CDR2 are SGHVS and FQNEAQ. The V end was cut by 2 bases, the J end by 4 bases, with 5 bases between. CDR3 sequence reads: CASSLFSTEAFF. In nucleotides, the CDR3 is TGTGCCAGCAGCTTATTCAGCACTGAAGCTTTCTTT.

This clone was observed once. This chain joins TRBV7-2 and TRBJ1-1, with D perhaps matching TRBD1 (5 bases). The germline gives CDR1 SGHTA, CDR2 FQGNSA. The CDR3 is 13 residues long. V was clipped by 5 bases and J by 1 base, with 8 bases between them. DNA for the CDR3: TGTGCCAGCAGCGTTACAGGGAACACTGAAGCTTTCTTT. This encodes CASSVTGNTEAFF.

The chain carries TRBV5-1 and TRBJ1-2; a possible D gene is TRBD1 (6 bases). Trimming shortened V by 3 bases and J by 3 bases, and 15 bases separated the two germline ends. The germline CDR1 and CDR2 sequences are SGHRS and YFSETQ. The CDR3 consists of 15 residues. The CDR3 DNA reads as TGCGCCAGCAGCTCTTTGACAGGAGCAGACTATGGCTACACCTTC. Amino acid sequence: CASSSLTGADYGYTF. Variable domain in full (rest from reference TRBV5-1 and TRBJ1-2): KAGVTQTPRYLIKTRGQQVTLSCSPISGHRSVSWYQQTPGQGLQFLFEYFSETQRNKGNFPGRFSGRQFSNSRSEMNVSTLELGDSALYLCASSSLTGADYGYTFGSGTRLTVV.

This sequence joins TRBV10-3 and TRBJ1-1; D is undetermined. CDR3 length equals 15 residues. Trimming cost V 3 bases and J 5 bases, with 16 bases left between them. Germline V gene lookup returns CDR1 ENHRY and CDR2 SYGVKD. The CDR3, as DNA: TGTGCCATCAGTGACCTGACACGGGAGGGAACTGAAGCTTTCTTT. Translation: CAISDLTREGTEAFF.

The chain carries TRBV11-2 and TRBJ1-1; D uncertain. The germline V gene has CDR1 SGHAT and CDR2 FQNNGV. The CDR3 totals 15 residues. V was cut by 0 bases and J by 0 bases, with 8 bases left in between. The DNA of the CDR3 is TGTGCCAGCAGCTTAGAACCGGTGATGAACACTGAAGCTTTCTTT. Translating it yields CASSLEPVMNTEAFF.

The chain recombines TRBV24-1 with TRBJ1-5, with D maybe TRBD1 (5 bases). Deletions cut 2 bases from V and 3 bases from J, with 10 bases between. The CDR3 runs to 15 residues. In germline, CDR1 is KGHDR, CDR2 SFDVKD. The CDR3 reads CATSDSREPNQPQHF. DNA for the CDR3: TGTGCCACCAGTGATTCCAGGGAACCCAATCAGCCCCAGCATTTT.

The rearrangement uses TRBV6-5 and TRBJ2-7, with 7 bases fitting TRBD1. Trimming took 1 base from V and 3 from J; bases not matched to a gene: 6. Per the germline V gene, CDR1 is MNHEY and CDR2 is SVGAGI. The CDR3 spans 15 residues. CDR3 protein: CASSYYGQDGYEQYF. CDR3 sequence (DNA): TGTGCCAGCAGTTACTATGGACAGGACGGCTACGAGCAGTACTTC.

The gene calls are TRBV25-1 and TRBJ1-1, with D uncertain. The CDR3 has 12 amino acids. CDR1 is MGHDK and CDR2 is SYGVNS in the germline V gene. Between the trimmed V and J ends, which lost 9 bases and 1 base, there was a span of 9 bases. This CDR3 reads CASGQQNTEAFF. CDR3 nucleotide sequence: TGTGCCAGTGGGCAGCAGAACACTGAAGCTTTCTTT.

The rearrangement links TRBV14 to TRBJ2-1; the D is unclear. V lost 2 bases and J 4 bases, leaving 9 bases between the germline ends. Germline V gene sequence: CDR1 SGHDN, CDR2 FVKESK. The CDR3 length is 14 residues. The CDR3, as DNA: TGTGCCAGCAGCCAATCCACAGTGTACAATGAGCAGTTCTTC. Amino acids: CASSQSTVYNEQFF.

The V and J genes are TRBV7-2 and TRBJ1-6; a possible D gene is TRBD1 (5 bases). The length of the CDR3 is 17 residues. The V gene's germline CDR1 is SGHTA and CDR2 FQGNSA. V was cut by 0 bases and J by 9 bases, with 18 bases left in between. The CDR3 DNA sequence: TGTGCCAGCAGCTTAGCTTGGGGCTCCGGGGGGATTTCACCCCTCCACTTT. Protein sequence: CASSLAWGSGGISPLHF.

This chain uses TRBV7-9 with TRBJ1-6; 8 bases agree with TRBD1. Unmatched junction bases numbered 5, after V lost 1 base and J lost 6 bases. Per germline, CDR1 SEHNR and CDR2 FQNEAQ (reference sequence). The CDR3 covers 16 residues. CDR3 sequence reads: CASSLGGTGLNSPLHF. In DNA form, the CDR3 reads TGTGCCAGCAGCTTAGGCGGGACAGGACTTAATTCACCCCTCCACTTT.

In DNA, the CDR3 is TGTGCCACGGTCCCTGCTAGCGGGAGAGGGAATGAGCAGTTCTTC. Translated: CATVPASGRGNEQFF. The genes are TRBV6-5 and TRBJ2-1, with 10 bases fitting TRBD2. The trim removed 10 bases at V and 7 bases at J, leaving 13 bases unmatched. Germline CDR1 is MNHEY and CDR2 is SVGAGI. The CDR3 runs 15 residues.

The V and J genes are TRBV6-5 and TRBJ2-3; 10 bases are a match to TRBD2. CDR1 is MNHEY and CDR2 is SVGAGI in the germline V gene. After removal of 4 bases from V and 2 bases from J, the junction contained 6 bases not matched to a gene. The CDR3 length is 16 residues. The CDR3 sequence: CASSWSSGSPTDTQYF. CDR3 nucleotide sequence: TGTGCCAGCAGTTGGTCTAGCGGGAGTCCCACAGATACGCAGTATTTT.

The V call is TRBV9, the J call TRBJ2-2; no clear D. CDR1 is SGDLS, CDR2 YYNGEE, per germline. The CDR3 is 15 residues long. Trimming left V 0 bases short and J 8 bases short, with 14 bases between. This chain's CDR3 is CASSVAPGSEGELFF. CDR3 nucleotide sequence: TGTGCCAGCAGCGTAGCTCCCGGCAGCGAAGGGGAGCTGTTTTTT.

The V call is TRBV4-1, the J call TRBJ1-4, with D possibly being TRBD1 (5 bases). V was clipped by 1 base and J by 4 bases, with 10 bases between them. CDR3 size: 15 residues. The germline CDR1 and CDR2 sequences are MGHRA and YSYEKL. CDR3 protein: CASSQVRGGNEKLFF. CDR3 in DNA: TGCGCCAGCAGCCAAGTAAGGGGCGGTAATGAAAAACTGTTTTTT.

The chain links TRBV7-2 to TRBJ2-7; 7 nucleotides agree with TRBD2. The CDR3 runs 16 residues. The germline V gene has CDR1 SGHTA and CDR2 FQGNSA. V gave up 5 bases and J gave up 0 bases; unmatched junction bases: 10. CDR3 bases: TGTGCCAGCAGCGTAACACTAGCGTTTAGCTCCTACGAGCAGTACTTC. This translates into CASSVTLAFSSYEQYF.

A few counts support this clone. This sequence joins TRBV5-8 and TRBJ1-5, with TRBD1 as a possible D gene (6 bases). CDR1 is SGHTS, CDR2 YDEGEE, per germline. The CDR3 is made up of 15 amino acids. Between the trimmed V and J ends, which lost 5 bases and 3 bases, there was a span of 15 bases. The CDR3 bases are TGTGCCAGCAGGCGTCCACAGGGCTTCAATCAGCCCCAGCATTTT. This translates into CASRRPQGFNQPQHF.

The chain is built from TRBV19 and TRBJ1-1; D is perhaps TRBD1 (5 bases). Germline V gene sequence: CDR1 LNHDA, CDR2 SQIVND (reference sequence). CDR3 length: 18 amino acids. V was clipped by 6 bases and J by 5 bases, with 28 bases between them. The CDR3 spells CASRPRWGEGQIETEAFF. In DNA form, the CDR3 reads TGTGCCAGTAGACCACGTTGGGGGGAGGGGCAGATTGAAACTGAAGCTTTCTTT.

The CDR3, as DNA: TGTGCCAGCAGGGGGACAGGGGGCGAAGCTTTCTTT. Its protein product is CASRGTGGEAFF. The rearrangement links TRBV12-3 or TRBV12-4 to TRBJ1-1, with 12 bases identical to TRBD1. The CDR3 has 12 residues. V gave up 6 bases and J gave up 8 bases; unmatched junction bases: 1.

The chain carries TRBV30 and TRBJ1-2, with D possibly being TRBD1 (6 bases). This CDR3 is 12 amino acids long. V dropped 2 bases and J dropped 5 bases, with 9 bases sitting between them. CDR1 is GTSNPN and CDR2 is SVGIG in the germline V gene (reference sequence). The CDR3 sequence: CAWSYQGYGYTF. In DNA form, the CDR3 reads TGTGCCTGGAGTTACCAGGGGTATGGCTACACCTTC. The complete variable domain, with remaining parts taken from reference TRBV30 and TRBJ1-2, reads SQTIHQWPATLVQPVGSPLSLECTVEGTSNPNLYWYRQAAGRGLQLLFYSVGIGQISSEVPQNLSASRPQDRQFILSSKKLLLSDSGFYLCAWSYQGYGYTFGSGTRLTVV.

This clone came up once. The rearrangement links TRBV10-3 to TRBJ1-2, with D tentatively TRBD1 (5 bases). Per the germline V gene, CDR1 is ENHRY and CDR2 is SYGVKD. There are 14 residues in the CDR3. Deletions cut 4 bases from V and 2 bases from J, with 11 bases between. This CDR3 is CAISGIQVNYGYTF. As DNA, the CDR3 is TGTGCCATCAGTGGAATACAGGTAAACTATGGCTACACCTTC.